One and the same sample provided the 21 T cell receptor beta chains below, sequenced in a study of identical twins. Via MiXCR, TCRdb re-called the 5' RACE reads, giving one row per CDR3 protein. This repertoire shows roughly 710,000 distinct CDR3 sequences, approximately 6.1% found once; its top ten account for 1.5% to 2%. Sequenced: naive T cells sorted from blood. The receptors originated from a young man in good health.

This clonotype was counted only a few times. This chain joins TRBV12-3 or TRBV12-4 and TRBJ2-7, with 10 bases matching TRBD1. This CDR3 is built from 13 residues. Trimming took 2 bases from V and 6 from J; bases not matched to a gene: 1. The CDR3 nucleotides are TGTGCCAGCAGTTTACGACAGGGGGCCGAGCAGTACGTC. Protein: CASSLRQGAEQYV.

In this sample, this clonotype turned up many times. This chain links TRBV29-1 with TRBJ2-3; D is perhaps TRBD1 (5 bases). V lost 8 bases and J lost 2, with 20 bases in between. Germline CDR1 reads SQVTM; CDR2 reads ANQGSEA. The CDR3 consists of 15 residues. CDR3 region: CSMTEEPSNTDTQYF. The CDR3 DNA follows: TGCAGCATGACAGAGGAACCATCAAACACAGATACGCAGTATTTT.

This clonotype was counted only a few times. The genes are TRBV20-1 and TRBJ2-1, with 7 bases fitting TRBD2. CDR1 is DFQATT and CDR2 is SNEGSKA in the germline V gene (reference sequence). The CDR3 is made up of 16 amino acids. Losses at the gene ends were 5 bases for V and 1 base for J; bases not matched to a gene: 11. The CDR3 loop is CSAGAGVQKSYNEQFF. CDR3 sequence (DNA): TGCAGTGCTGGTGCGGGGGTACAAAAATCCTACAATGAGCAGTTCTTC.

This clonotype has a count of ten or more. The chain combines TRBV15 with TRBJ1-1; TRBD1 might be the D (6 bases). Per germline, CDR1 LNHNV and CDR2 YYDKDF (reference sequence). The length of the CDR3 is 15 residues. V lost 0 bases, J lost 4 bases, and 12 bases lay in between. CDR3 sequence: CATSRDLGAGTEAFF. DNA of the CDR3: TGTGCCACCAGCAGAGATCTGGGGGCAGGCACTGAAGCTTTCTTT.

This clonotype came up many times. This chain links TRBV19 with TRBJ2-7, with D tentatively TRBD1 or TRBD2 (5 bases each). Trimming cost V 6 bases and J 9 bases, with 15 bases left between them. Germline V gene lookup returns CDR1 LNHDA and CDR2 SQIVND (reference sequence). CDR3 length equals 12 residues. CDR3 loop: CASRISGGLQYF. The DNA for the CDR3 is TGTGCCAGTAGGATAAGTGGGGGTCTGCAGTACTTC.

This chain links TRBV6-1 with TRBJ2-2; weak D call: TRBD2 (6 bases). The germline CDR1 and CDR2 sequences are MNHNS and SASEGT. The length of the CDR3 is 16 residues. Trimming cost V 6 bases and J 4 bases, with 18 bases left between them. The CDR3 loop is CASSIRPPGGTGELFF. CDR3 in DNA: TGTGCCAGCAGCATAAGACCTCCCGGGGGCACCGGGGAGCTGTTTTTT.

This clonotype showed up many times. The DNA for the CDR3 is TGTGCCAGCAGCCGGGACAGTGATTCACCCCTCCACTTT. It translates to CASSRDSDSPLHF. The gene calls are TRBV27 and TRBJ1-6; 7 positions match TRBD1. Germline CDR1 MNHEY, CDR2 SMNVEV (reference sequence). The CDR3 has 13 residues. V shed 6 bases, J shed 8 bases, and the junction held 4 bases outside the gene matches.

This clonotype was detected a few times. The V gene is TRBV12-3 or TRBV12-4, the J gene TRBJ1-1; D is undetermined. This CDR3 has 16 amino acids. Trimming stripped 3 bases from V and 1 base from J, with 15 bases between. CDR3 sequence: CASSLRLLGKNTEAFF. For the CDR3, the DNA is TGTGCCAGCAGTTTGCGACTCCTCGGTAAGAACACTGAAGCTTTCTTT.

This clonotype has at least ten counts. This chain links TRBV7-9 with TRBJ2-3; 8 bases align to TRBD2. With 0 bases clipped from V and 2 bases from J, the junction kept 4 bases outside the gene matches. This CDR3 has 16 amino acids. The V gene's germline CDR1 is SEHNR and CDR2 FQNEAQ (reference sequence). CDR3 in amino acids: CASSLAVAGTTDTQYF. CDR3 nucleotide sequence: TGTGCCAGCAGCTTAGCGGTAGCGGGGACCACAGATACGCAGTATTTT.

On this clonotype: One base away lies a much larger clone, so this may be a sequencing read error. This rearrangement joins TRBV12-3 or TRBV12-4 to TRBJ2-1; D not certain. V lost 3 bases and J lost 4, with 13 bases in between. This CDR3 is built from 15 residues. The CDR3 DNA reads as TGTGCCAGCAGTTTCACGGGCCCTCAATACAATGAGCAGTTCTTC. As protein: CASSFTGPQYNEQFF.

There are many counts of this clonotype. The chain employs TRBV12-3 or TRBV12-4 and TRBJ2-1; D is possibly TRBD2 (6 bases). V was trimmed by 6 bases and J by 1 base, leaving 13 bases between them. The CDR3 spans 15 residues. CDR3 nucleotides: TGTGCCAGCAGCCGGGACTCCTTTTCCTACAATGAGCAGTTCTTC. Translating gives CASSRDSFSYNEQFF.

This clonotype has a count of ten or more. The chain uses TRBV12-3 or TRBV12-4 and TRBJ2-3, with D tentatively TRBD2 (6 bases). The CDR3 is 15 residues long. V lost 7 bases, J lost 6 bases, and 20 bases lay in between. CDR3 bases: TGTGCCAGCATCCGCGGGGCCGGACCGTCGGATACGCAGTATTTT. Encoded protein: CASIRGAGPSDTQYF.

At least ten counts were recorded for this clonotype. The chain carries TRBV5-1 and TRBJ2-1; the D is unclear. Trimming cost V 4 bases and J 9 bases, with 8 bases left between them. The CDR3 runs 11 residues. The germline V gene encodes CDR1 SGHRS and CDR2 YFSETQ. CDR3 nucleotides: TGCGCCAGCAGCCATCCTGGTGAGCAGTTCTTC. Translating gives CASSHPGEQFF.

This clonotype has only a few counts. J is TRBJ1-6 and V is TRBV20-1; D possibly corresponds to TRBD1 (5 bases). The CDR3 covers 14 residues. V gave up 5 bases and J gave up 7 bases, with 15 bases separating them. Germline V lookup: CDR1 DFQATT, CDR2 SNEGSKA (reference sequence). Here the CDR3 DNA reads TGCAGTGCTCCGGACATCCGATCGAATTCACCCCTCCACTTT. This encodes CSAPDIRSNSPLHF.

This clonotype was observed a few times. The CDR3 spells CASSLRPGGGAFF. The CDR3 coding sequence is TGTGCCAGCAGCTTGAGGCCCGGGGGAGGCGCTTTCTTT. The chain employs TRBV7-8 and TRBJ1-1, with D perhaps matching TRBD1 (5 bases). This CDR3 region has 13 residues. Between the trimmed V and J ends, which lost 3 bases and 11 bases, there was a span of 16 bases. CDR1 and CDR2 (germline): SGHVS, FQNEAQ.

The chain has TRBV25-1 and TRBJ2-3, with 8 bases lining up with TRBD2. V dropped 0 bases and J dropped 2; count of bases not matched to a gene: 7. The CDR3 runs to 17 residues. Per germline, CDR1 MGHDK and CDR2 SYGVNS. The chain's CDR3 is CASSEYGGRKNTDTQYF. The CDR3 DNA reads TGTGCCAGCAGTGAATACGGCGGGAGGAAAAACACAGATACGCAGTATTTT.

At least ten counts were recorded for this clonotype. The V gene is TRBV7-9, the J gene TRBJ2-7; possibly TRBD1 for D (6 bases). The germline V gene encodes CDR1 SEHNR and CDR2 FQNEAQ (reference sequence). This CDR3 contains 12 residues. The V end lost 4 bases, the J end lost 4 bases, and 8 bases lay between the germline ends. CDR3 protein: CASSSQGYEQYV. Written as DNA, the CDR3 is TGTGCCAGCAGCTCACAGGGTTACGAGCAGTACGTC.

This clonotype was counted ten times or more. The chain links TRBV12-3 or TRBV12-4 to TRBJ2-7; TRBD2 agrees at 10 bases. The J segment lost 3 bases and the V segment lost 6 bases, leaving 5 bases of the junction unmatched. The CDR3 has 14 amino acids. CDR3 region: CASSSIAGGYEQYF. The CDR3 nucleotides read TGTGCCAGCAGCTCAATAGCGGGAGGCTACGAGCAGTACTTC.

The V gene is TRBV5-4, the J gene TRBJ2-1, with D possibly TRBD2 on 6 matching bases. Trimming removed 4 bases from V and 10 bases from J, with 21 bases in between. CDR3 length: 15 residues. Germline V gene lookup returns CDR1 SGHNT and CDR2 YYREEE (reference sequence). The CDR3 nucleotides read TGTGCCAGCAGCCAACCTCTAGCGAGGAAAGAGGAGCAGTTCTTC. It encodes CASSQPLARKEEQFF.

This clonotype occurred a few times. The chain recombines TRBV19 with TRBJ1-5; 9 bases align to TRBD1. Germline CDR1 is LNHDA and CDR2 is SQIVND (reference sequence). The CDR3 length is 16 residues. The V segment lost 3 bases and the J segment 2 bases; nucleotides outside the gene matches: 5. The CDR3 protein is CASSITGTGRNQPQHF. The CDR3 region has the DNA TGTGCCAGTAGTATTACCGGGACAGGGCGCAATCAGCCCCAGCATTTT.

This clonotype came up a few times. This chain connects TRBV7-2 to TRBJ1-1; D perhaps matches TRBD1 (6 bases). Germline V gene data show CDR1 as SGHTA and CDR2 as FQGNSA. CDR3 length: 14 amino acids. Trimming shortened V by 5 bases and J by 13 bases, and 23 bases separated the two germline ends. The CDR3 sequence is CASSPYPGQPADFF. The CDR3 DNA reads TGTGCCAGCAGCCCCTACCCGGGACAACCAGCGGATTTCTTT.